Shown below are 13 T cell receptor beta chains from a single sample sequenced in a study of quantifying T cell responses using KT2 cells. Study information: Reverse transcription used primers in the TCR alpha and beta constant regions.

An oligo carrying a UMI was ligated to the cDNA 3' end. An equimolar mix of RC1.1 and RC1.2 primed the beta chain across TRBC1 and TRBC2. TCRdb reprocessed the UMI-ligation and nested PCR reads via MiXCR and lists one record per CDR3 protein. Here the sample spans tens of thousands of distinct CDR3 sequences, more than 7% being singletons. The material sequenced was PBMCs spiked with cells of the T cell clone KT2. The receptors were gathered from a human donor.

The CDR3 DNA sequence: TGTGCCAGCAGTTACGGGGGAATCTCCTACAATGAGCAGTTCTTC. Its protein is CASSYGGISYNEQFF. The rearrangement uses TRBV27 and TRBJ2-1; perhaps TRBD2 as D (6 bases). CDR3 length equals 15 residues. Germline V CDR1 and CDR2: MNHEY, SMNVEV (reference sequence). V was shortened by 4 bases and J by 0 bases, with 10 bases between the two germline ends.

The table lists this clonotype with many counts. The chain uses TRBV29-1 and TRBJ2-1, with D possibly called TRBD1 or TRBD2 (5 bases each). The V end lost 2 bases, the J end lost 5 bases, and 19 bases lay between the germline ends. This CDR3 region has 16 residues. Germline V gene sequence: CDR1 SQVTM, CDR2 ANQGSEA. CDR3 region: CSVEINLPGPNNEQFF. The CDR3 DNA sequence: TGCAGCGTTGAAATAAACTTACCGGGACCAAACAATGAGCAGTTCTTC.

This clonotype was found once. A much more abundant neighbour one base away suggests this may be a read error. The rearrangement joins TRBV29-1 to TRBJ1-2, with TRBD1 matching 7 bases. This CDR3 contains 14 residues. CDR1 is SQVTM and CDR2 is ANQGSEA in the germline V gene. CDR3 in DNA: TGCAGCGTTGAAGGCAGGGGGTATGGCGATGGCTACAACTTC. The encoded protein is CSVEGRGYGDGYNF.

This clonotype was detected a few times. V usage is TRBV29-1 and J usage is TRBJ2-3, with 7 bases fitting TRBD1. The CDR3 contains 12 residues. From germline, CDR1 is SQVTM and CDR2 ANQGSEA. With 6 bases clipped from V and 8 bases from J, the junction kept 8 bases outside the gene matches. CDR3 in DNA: TGCAGCGTCTTGACAGGGACGGGTACGCAGTATTTT. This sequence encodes CSVLTGTGTQYF.

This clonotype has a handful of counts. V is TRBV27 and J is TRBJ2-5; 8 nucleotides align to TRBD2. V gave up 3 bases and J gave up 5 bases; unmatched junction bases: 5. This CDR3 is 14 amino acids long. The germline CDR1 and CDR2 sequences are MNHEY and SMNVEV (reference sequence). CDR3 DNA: TGTGCCAGCAGTTTTCGAGCGGGGGCTGAGACCCAGTACTTC. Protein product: CASSFRAGAETQYF.

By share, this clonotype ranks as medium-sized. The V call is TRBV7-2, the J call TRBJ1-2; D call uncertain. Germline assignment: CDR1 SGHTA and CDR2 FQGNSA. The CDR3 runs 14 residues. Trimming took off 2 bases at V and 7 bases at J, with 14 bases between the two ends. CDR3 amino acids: CASSLRAQSSGYTF. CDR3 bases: TGTGCCAGCAGCTTAAGGGCACAATCCAGTGGCTACACCTTC.

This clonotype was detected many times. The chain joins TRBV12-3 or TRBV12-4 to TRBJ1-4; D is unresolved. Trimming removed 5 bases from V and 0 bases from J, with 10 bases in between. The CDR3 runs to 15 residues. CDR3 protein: CASSESAATNEKLFF. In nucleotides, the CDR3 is TGTGCCAGCAGTGAATCAGCCGCAACTAATGAAAAACTGTTTTTT.

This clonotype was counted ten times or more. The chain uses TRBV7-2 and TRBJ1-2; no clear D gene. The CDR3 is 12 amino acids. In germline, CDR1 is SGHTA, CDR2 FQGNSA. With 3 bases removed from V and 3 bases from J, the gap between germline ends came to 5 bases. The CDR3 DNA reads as TGTGCCAGCAGCTTGGGATACTATGGCTACACCTTC. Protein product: CASSLGYYGYTF.

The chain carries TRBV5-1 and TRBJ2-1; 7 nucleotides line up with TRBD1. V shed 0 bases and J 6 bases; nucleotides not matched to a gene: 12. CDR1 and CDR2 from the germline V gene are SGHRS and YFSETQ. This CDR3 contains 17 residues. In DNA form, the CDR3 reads TGCGCCAGCAGCTTGGGGGCAGACAGGGACCGGTCCAATGAGCAGTTCTTC. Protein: CASSLGADRDRSNEQFF.

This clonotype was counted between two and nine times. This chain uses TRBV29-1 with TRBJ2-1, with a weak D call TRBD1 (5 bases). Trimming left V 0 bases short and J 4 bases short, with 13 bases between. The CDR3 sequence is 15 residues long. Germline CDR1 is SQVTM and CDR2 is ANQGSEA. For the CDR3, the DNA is TGCAGCGTTGAAGATCGACAGAGTAAATACAATGAGCAGTTCTTC. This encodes CSVEDRQSKYNEQFF.

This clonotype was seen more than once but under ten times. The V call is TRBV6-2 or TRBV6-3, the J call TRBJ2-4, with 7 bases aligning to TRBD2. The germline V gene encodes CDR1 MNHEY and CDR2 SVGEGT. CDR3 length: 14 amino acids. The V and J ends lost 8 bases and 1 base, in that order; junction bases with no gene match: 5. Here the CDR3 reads CASGGGSAKNIQYF. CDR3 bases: TGTGCCAGCGGTGGCGGGAGTGCCAAAAACATTCAGTACTTC.

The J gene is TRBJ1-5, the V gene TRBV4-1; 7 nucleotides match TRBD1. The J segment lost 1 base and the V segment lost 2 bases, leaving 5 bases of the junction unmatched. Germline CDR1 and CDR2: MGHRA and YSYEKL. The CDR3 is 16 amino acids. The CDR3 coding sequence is TGCGCCAGCAGCCAAATCCACAGGGGAAGCAATCAGCCCCAGCATTTT. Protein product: CASSQIHRGSNQPQHF.

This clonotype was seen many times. The CDR3, as DNA: TGCAGTGCTAGAGTAACACTTGCAGGGCCCCAGCATTTT. Protein: CSARVTLAGPQHF. The chain is built from TRBV20-1 and TRBJ1-5, with D unresolved. The CDR3 contains 13 residues. V lost 1 base, J lost 9 bases, and 13 bases lay in between. The germline V gene encodes CDR1 DFQATT and CDR2 SNEGSKA (reference sequence).